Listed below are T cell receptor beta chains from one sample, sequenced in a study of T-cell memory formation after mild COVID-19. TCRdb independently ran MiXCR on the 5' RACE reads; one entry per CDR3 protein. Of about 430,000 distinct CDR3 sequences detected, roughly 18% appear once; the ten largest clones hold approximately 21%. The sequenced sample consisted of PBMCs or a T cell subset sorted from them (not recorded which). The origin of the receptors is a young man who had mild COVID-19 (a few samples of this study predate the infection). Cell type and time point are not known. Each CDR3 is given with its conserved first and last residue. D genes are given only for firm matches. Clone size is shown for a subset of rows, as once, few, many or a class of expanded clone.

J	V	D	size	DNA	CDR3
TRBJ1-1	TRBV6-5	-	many	TGTGCCAGCAGAAAGGGGGGGAGCACTGAAGCTTTCTTT	CASRKGGSTEAFF
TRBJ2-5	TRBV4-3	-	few	TGCGCCAGCAGCCAAAAGAAAGCGGTAGGAGAGACCCAGTACTTC	CASSQKKAVGETQYF
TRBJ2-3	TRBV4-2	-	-	TGTGCCAGCAGCCAAGGATCAAGCGGGACAGATACGCAGTATTTT	CASSQGSSGTDTQYF
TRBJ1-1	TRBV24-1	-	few	TGTGCCACAATGAGGGACGGGGGGAGCACTGAAGCTTTCTTT	CATMRDGGSTEAFF
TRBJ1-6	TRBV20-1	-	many	TGCAGTGCTTCCTCCCGACCAAGCTCCTATAATTCACCCCTCCACTTT	CSASSRPSSYNSPLHF
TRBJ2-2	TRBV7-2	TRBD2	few	TGTGCCAGCAGCTCGGGGGGGCGGCGCGGGGAGCTGTTTTTT	CASSSGGRRGELFF
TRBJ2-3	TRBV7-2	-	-	TGTGCCAGCTCAGGCCTGGGGGGGGCTCTCGCAGATACGCAGTATTTT	CASSGLGGALADTQYF
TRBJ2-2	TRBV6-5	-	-	TGTGCCAGCAGTTACTCGAATTACAGGACCAACACCGGGGAGCTGTTTTTT	CASSYSNYRTNTGELFF
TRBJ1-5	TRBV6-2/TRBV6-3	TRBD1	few	TGTGCCAGCAGTGGGGACAGTTATAGCAATCAGCCCCAGCATTTT	CASSGDSYSNQPQHF
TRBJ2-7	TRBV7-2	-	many	TGTGCCAGCAGCTTAGACCGCGCTAGTACCTACGAGCAGTACTTC	CASSLDRASTYEQYF
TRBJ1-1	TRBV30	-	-	TGTGCCTGGCGGGAGCCCTCGGTGAAGCTGTTCTTT	CAWREPSVKLFF
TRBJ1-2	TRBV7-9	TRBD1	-	TGTGCCAGCAGCTTAGAGTCGACAGGGGCGTTCTCCTATGGCTACACCTTC	CASSLESTGAFSYGYTF
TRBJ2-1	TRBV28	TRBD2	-	TGTGCCAGCACTAGCGGGGGGGCCTACAATGAGCAGTTCTTC	CASTSGGAYNEQFF
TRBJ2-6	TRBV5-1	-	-	TGCGCCAGCAGCTTGTCCAAAACGTCTGGGGCCAACGTCCTGACTTTC	CASSLSKTSGANVLTF
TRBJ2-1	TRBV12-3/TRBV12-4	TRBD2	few	TGTGCCAGCGCCCCTAGCGGGGGTAATGAGCAGTTCTTC	CASAPSGGNEQFF
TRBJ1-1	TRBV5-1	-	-	TGCGCCAGCAGGGTGGGCGGGAGGACTATGAACACTGAAGCTTTCTTT	CASRVGGRTMNTEAFF
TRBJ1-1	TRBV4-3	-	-	TGCGCCAGCAGCCAAGGGGCAGGGAGGAACACTGAAGCTTTCTTT	CASSQGAGRNTEAFF
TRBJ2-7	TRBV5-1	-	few	TGCGCCAGCAGCTTTTCGTCTGGTTCCTACGAGCAGTACTTC	CASSFSSGSYEQYF
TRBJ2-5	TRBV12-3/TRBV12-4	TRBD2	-	TGTGCCAGCAGTCGGACTAGCGGGAGTGAGACCCAGTACTTC	CASSRTSGSETQYF
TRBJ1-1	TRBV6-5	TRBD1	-	TGTGCCAGCAGTTCGCTGCAGGGGGCTGGCACTGAAGCTTTCTTT	CASSSLQGAGTEAFF
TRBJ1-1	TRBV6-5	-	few	TGTGCCAGCAGTTACTTTAATGAAGGTGGCACTGAAGCTTTCTTT	CASSYFNEGGTEAFF
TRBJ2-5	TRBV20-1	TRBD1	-	TGCAGTGCTGACGGACAGGGTAGGAAGACCCAGTACTTC	CSADGQGRKTQYF
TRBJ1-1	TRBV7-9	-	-	TGTGCCAGCGGCGAGGTTGCAGCTTTCTTT	CASGEVAAFF
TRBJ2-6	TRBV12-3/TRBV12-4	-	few	TGTGCCAGCACCGAACCGGGGTCTGGGGCCAACGTCCTGACTTTC	CASTEPGSGANVLTF
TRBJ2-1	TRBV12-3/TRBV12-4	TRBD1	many	TGTGCCAGCAGTTTAGGGCAGGGGGCTGGCAATGAGCAGTTCTTC	CASSLGQGAGNEQFF
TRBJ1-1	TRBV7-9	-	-	TGTGCCAGCAGCTGGTCCCTGAACACTGAAGCTTTCTTT	CASSWSLNTEAFF
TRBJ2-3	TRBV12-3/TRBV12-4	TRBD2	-	TGTGCCAGCACCGGGACTAGCGGGTACGAAGATACGCAGTATTTT	CASTGTSGYEDTQYF
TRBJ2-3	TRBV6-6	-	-	TGTGCCAGCAGTTACGCACGGATCACAGATACGCAGTATTTT	CASSYARITDTQYF
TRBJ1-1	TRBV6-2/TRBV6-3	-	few	TGTGCCAGCAGTAGTCTCTTCCAGGGAACTGAAGCTTTCTTT	CASSSLFQGTEAFF
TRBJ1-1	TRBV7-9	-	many	TGTGCCAGCAGCGGGACACTAAGAAACACTGAAGCTTTCTTT	CASSGTLRNTEAFF
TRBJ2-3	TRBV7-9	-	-	TGTGCCAGCAGCTTTAATCCAGATACGCAGTATTTT	CASSFNPDTQYF
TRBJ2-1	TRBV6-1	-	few	TGTGCCAGCAGGAGACACTTTAACAATGAGCAGTTCTTC	CASRRHFNNEQFF
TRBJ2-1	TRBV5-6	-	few	TGTGCCAGCACCACCTCAGGGGGACTTGAGCAGTTCTTC	CASTTSGGLEQFF
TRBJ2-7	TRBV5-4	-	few	TGTGCCAGCAGCCCCAGTGGGACACCCTCCTACGAGCAGTACTTC	CASSPSGTPSYEQYF
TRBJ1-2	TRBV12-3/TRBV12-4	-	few	TGTGCCAGCAGTTTAGCAGGGAGAAGTGGCTACACCTTC	CASSLAGRSGYTF
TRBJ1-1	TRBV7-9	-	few	TGTGCCAGCAGCCCCAGGAACACTGAAGCTTTCTTT	CASSPRNTEAFF
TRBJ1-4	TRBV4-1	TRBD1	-	TGCGCCAGCAGCCTTAGACAGGGGAGCGAAAAACTGTTTTTT	CASSLRQGSEKLFF
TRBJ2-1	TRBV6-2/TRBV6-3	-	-	TGTGCCACCTTCGGACAGTCCTACAATGAGCAGTTCTTC	CATFGQSYNEQFF
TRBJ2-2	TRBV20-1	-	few	TGCAGTGCTAGAGATACCAGGGTAGGGGCCGGGGAGCTGTTTTTT	CSARDTRVGAGELFF
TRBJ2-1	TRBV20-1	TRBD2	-	TGCAGTGCTAGGGGACGGGGGGGCTCCAATGAGCAGTTCTTC	CSARGRGGSNEQFF
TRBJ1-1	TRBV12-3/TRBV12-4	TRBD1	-	TGTGCCAGCAAAAGGGGGCAAGATGAAGCTTTCTTT	CASKRGQDEAFF
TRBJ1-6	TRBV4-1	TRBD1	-	TGCGCCAGCAGACAGGGGCTTAATTCACCCCTCCACTTT	CASRQGLNSPLHF
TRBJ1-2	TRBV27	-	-	TGTGCCAGCAGTAGGGGGGACGCGTCCGGCTACACCTTC	CASSRGDASGYTF
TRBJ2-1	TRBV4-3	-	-	TGCGCCAGCAGCCAAGATGGTGGGCCTAGATCCTACAATGAGCAGTTCTTC	CASSQDGGPRSYNEQFF
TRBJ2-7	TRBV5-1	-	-	TGCGCCAGCAGCATGGGGGAGCCCTACGAGCAGTACTTC	CASSMGEPYEQYF
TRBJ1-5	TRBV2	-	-	TGTGCCAGCAGGTCGGGCAGAGATCAGCCCCAGCATTTT	CASRSGRDQPQHF
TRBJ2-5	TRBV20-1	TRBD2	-	TGCAGTGCTAGAGATGTAGCGGGGGGATCGTACCAAGAGACCCAGTACTTC	CSARDVAGGSYQETQYF
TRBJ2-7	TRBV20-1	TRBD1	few	TGCAGTGCTCCCCGGGACAGGGTCTACGAGCAGTACTTC	CSAPRDRVYEQYF
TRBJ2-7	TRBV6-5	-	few	TGTGCCGGGCCAACAAGCTCCTACGAGCAGTACTTC	CAGPTSSYEQYF
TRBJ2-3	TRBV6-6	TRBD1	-	TGTGCCAGCAGTTACCCACCGGGACAGGGCCCAGATACGCAGTATTTT	CASSYPPGQGPDTQYF
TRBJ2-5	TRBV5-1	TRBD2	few	TGCGCCAGCAGCTTAGGACTAGCGGGGGCCGGGTACCAAGAGACCCAGTACTTC	CASSLGLAGAGYQETQYF
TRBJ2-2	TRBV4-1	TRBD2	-	TGCGCCAGCAGCCTTTATTTCCGGGACTACAACACCGGGGAGCTGTTTTTT	CASSLYFRDYNTGELFF
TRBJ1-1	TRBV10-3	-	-	TGTGCCATCAGGGGACGGGAGAACACTGAAGCTTTCTTT	CAIRGRENTEAFF
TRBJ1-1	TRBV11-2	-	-	TGTGCCGGGGGGATAGACAGGAACACTGAAGCTTTCTTT	CAGGIDRNTEAFF
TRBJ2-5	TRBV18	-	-	TGTGCCAGCTCACCAGGACAGCCCGGGGAGACCCAGTACTTC	CASSPGQPGETQYF
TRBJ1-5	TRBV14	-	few	TGTGCCAGCAGCCAAGGTTCTATCCCCGGGCAGGGAATGAGCAATCAGCCCCAGCATTTT	CASSQGSIPGQGMSNQPQHF